A selection of T cell receptor beta chains follows, all from one sample in a study of blood T cell repertoires in COVID-19. Sequenced by immunoSEQ multiplex PCR; TCRdb stores in-frame clones only, minus some. The data contain under 200,000 clones, roughly four fifths of them singletons. The material sequenced was peripheral blood. All receptors derive from a human donor in a cohort sampled during active COVID-19. CDR3s include the opening cysteine and the closing phenylalanine or tryptophan. Fields, in order: clone size, V gene, D gene, J gene, CDR3 protein, CDR3 DNA. D genes are given only for firm matches. The listing skips clone size in some rows; elsewhere it reads once, few, many or a size class.

NA	TRBV5-4	TRBD2	TRBJ2-1	CASSLEGTSGPNEQFF	TGTGCCAGCAGCTTGGAAGGGACTAGCGGGCCTAATGAGCAGTTCTTC
NA	TRBV5-1	NA	TRBJ2-3	CATRRGTSTDTQYF	TGCGCCACCCGACGGGGGACGTCCACAGATACGCAGTATTTT
NA	TRBV9	TRBD1	TRBJ1-4	CASRKGQGATNEKLFF	TGTGCCAGCAGAAAAGGACAGGGGGCAACTAATGAAAAACTGTTTTTT
NA	TRBV5-4	NA	TRBJ1-6	CASSLEGRGGNSPLHF	TGTGCCAGCAGCTTGGAGGGCAGGGGAGGGAATTCACCCCTCCACTTT
NA	TRBV11-2	TRBD1	TRBJ2-7	CASSSRTGAYEQYF	TGTGCCAGCAGCTCTAGGACAGGGGCCTACGAGCAGTACTTC
few	TRBV6-5	NA	TRBJ2-5	CASRGGHQETQYF	TGTGCCAGCAGAGGCGGACATCAAGAGACCCAGTACTTC
NA	TRBV5-6	NA	TRBJ1-2	CASSPPTGYYGYTF	TGTGCCAGCAGCCCCCCAACAGGCTACTATGGCTACACCTTC
NA	TRBV19	NA	TRBJ1-2	CASSIPRLRGYTF	TGTGCCAGTAGTATCCCTAGACTGCGAGGCTACACCTTC
NA	TRBV5-5	NA	TRBJ2-4	CASSLEQTPLIDKNIQYF	TGTGCCAGCAGCTTGGAACAGACCCCGTTGATTGACAAAAACATTCAGTACTTC
NA	TRBV5-5	NA	TRBJ1-2	CASSLGSGVYGYTF	TGTGCCAGCAGCTTGGGCTCAGGCGTTTATGGCTACACCTTC
NA	TRBV7-3	TRBD2	TRBJ2-3	CASSPGLAGSPADTQYF	TGTGCCAGCAGCCCCGGACTAGCGGGATCCCCCGCAGATACGCAGTATTTT
NA	TRBV23-1	NA	TRBJ1-5	CASSQSGRSGGSNQPQHF	TGCGCCAGCAGTCAATCGGGGCGTTCGGGTGGTAGCAATCAGCCCCAGCATTTT
NA	TRBV9	TRBD2	TRBJ2-7	CASSVSGTTSYEQYF	TGTGCCAGCAGCGTATCCGGGACTACCTCCTACGAGCAGTACTTC
NA	TRBV21-1	NA	TRBJ2-7	CASSSKGGMAYEQYF	TGTGCCAGCAGCTCTAAGGGCGGGATGGCCTACGAGCAGTACTTC
NA	TRBV28	NA	TRBJ1-5	CASSFRLPNQPQHF	TGTGCCAGCAGTTTCCGACTCCCCAATCAGCCCCAGCATTTT
NA	TRBV14	NA	TRBJ1-1	CASSQEYLQGWNTEAFF	TGTGCCAGCAGCCAAGAGTACCTACAGGGTTGGAACACTGAAGCTTTCTTT